This passage covers 4 T cell receptor beta chains from one sample sequenced in a study of T cells after yellow fever vaccination. TCRdb re-derived calls from the 5' RACE reads in MiXCR, one entry per CDR3 protein. The repertoire holds approximately 350,000 distinct CDR3 sequences, with around 10% as singletons. The sequencing here drew on PBMCs, taken on the day of the first yellow fever vaccination. These receptors originate from a young man who received the YFV17D yellow fever vaccine.

There are many counts of this clonotype. The CDR3 sequence is CASSYGETQYF. The DNA of the CDR3 is TGTGCCAGCAGTTACGGAGAGACCCAGTACTTC. The chain carries TRBV6-5 and TRBJ2-5; D is undetermined. Germline CDR1 is MNHEY and CDR2 is SVGAGI. The CDR3 has 11 amino acids. The ends were cut back, 2 bases at V and 4 bases at J, with 2 bases in the middle.

This clonotype was found once. The rearrangement uses TRBV10-3 and TRBJ2-7; TRBD2 might be the D (6 bases). CDR3 size: 15 residues. Germline-derived CDR1 and CDR2 are ENHRY and SYGVKD. The V gene lost 2 bases and the J gene lost 2 bases, with 13 bases spanning the gap. CDR3 in DNA: TGTGCCATCAGTGAGGGGAGCGGGCGGGCCTACGAGCAGTACGTC. Protein sequence: CAISEGSGRAYEQYV.

This clonotype occurred many times. This rearrangement joins TRBV12-3 or TRBV12-4 to TRBJ2-7; D unresolved. V lost 2 bases to trimming and J lost 0 bases, with 5 bases between them. The CDR3 is made up of 13 amino acids. In nucleotides, the CDR3 is TGTGCCAGCAGTTTACCGAGCTCCTACGAGCAGTACTTC. It encodes CASSLPSSYEQYF.

V usage is TRBV15 and J usage is TRBJ2-7; 9 positions match TRBD1. Germline CDR1 is LNHNV and CDR2 is YYDKDF (reference sequence). The CDR3 length is 15 residues. V lost 3 bases, J lost 5 bases, and 8 bases stayed unmatched. This chain's CDR3 is CATSSVTGGVNEQYF. The CDR3 DNA reads as TGTGCCACCAGCAGTGTGACAGGGGGGGTAAACGAGCAGTACTTC.